What follows are 21 T cell receptor beta chains derived from one specimen sequenced in a study of blood T cell repertoires in COVID-19. TCRdb's copy holds only in-frame clones and misses some; the assay was immunoSEQ multiplex PCR. The sample contains about 160,000 clones, about nine tenths of which appear only once. Sequencing was carried out using peripheral blood. Source of these receptors: an elderly man with acute or convalescent COVID-19.

V usage is TRBV5-4 and J usage is TRBJ2-1; 12 bases line up with TRBD2. Germline trimming cut 4 bases from V and 2 bases from J; bases unmatched to any gene: 4. From germline, CDR1 is SGHNT and CDR2 YYREEE (reference sequence). The CDR3 is 16 residues long. The CDR3 sequence is CASSPGLAGTYNEQFF. The CDR3 DNA reads as TGTGCCAGCAGCCCGGGACTAGCGGGCACCTACAATGAGCAGTTCTTC.

The chain employs TRBV29-1 and TRBJ1-2, with 7 bases fitting TRBD1. The germline V gene encodes CDR1 SQVTM and CDR2 ANQGSEA. This CDR3 has 15 amino acids. V lost 4 bases to trimming and J lost 6 bases; unmatched junction nucleotides: 14. CDR3 nucleotides: TGCAGCGTTGCCCTCCGGAACAGGGGCGAAGATGGCTACACCTTC. Translation: CSVALRNRGEDGYTF.

In regard to this clone: This sample includes further DNA sequences coding for the same CDR3. V is TRBV18 and J is TRBJ1-1; D may be TRBD1 (6 bases). V lost 2 bases and J lost 1, with 8 bases in between. From germline, CDR1 is KGHSH and CDR2 LQKENI. The CDR3 spans 14 residues. The CDR3 spells CASSPGQTNTEAFF. In DNA form, the CDR3 reads TGTGCCAGCTCACCAGGACAGACGAACACTGAAGCTTTCTTT.

This chain uses TRBV30 with TRBJ1-2; no reliable D call. The CDR3 is 11 amino acids. Deletions cut 1 base from V and 8 bases from J, with 8 bases between. Germline loops: CDR1 GTSNPN, CDR2 SVGIG (reference sequence). The CDR3 reads CAWSGGEGYTF. The CDR3 DNA is TGTGCCTGGAGTGGCGGTGAGGGCTACACCTTC.

The V gene is TRBV10-3, the J gene TRBJ1-2, with a possible D match to TRBD1 (6 bases). Trimming shortened V by 0 bases and J by 4 bases, and 6 bases separated the two germline ends. The CDR3 extends over 13 amino acids. The V gene's germline CDR1 is ENHRY and CDR2 SYGVKD. The CDR3 loop reads CAISESTGYGYTF. DNA for the CDR3: TGTGCCATCAGTGAGTCGACAGGCTATGGCTACACCTTC.

The chain is built from TRBV12-3 or TRBV12-4 and TRBJ2-7; 7 nucleotides align to TRBD1. Germline trimming cut 6 bases from V and 3 bases from J; bases unmatched to any gene: 5. The CDR3 extends over 13 amino acids. CDR3 bases: TGTGCCAGCAGGGACAGGAGAGGCTACGAGCAGTACTTC. Translation: CASRDRRGYEQYF.

The chain has TRBV30 and TRBJ1-6, with D tentatively TRBD1 (6 bases). Looked up from germline, CDR1 is GTSNPN and CDR2 is SVGIG (reference sequence). Between the trimmed V and J ends, which lost 1 base and 0 bases, there was a span of 19 bases. The CDR3 spans 19 residues. The CDR3 region has the DNA TGTGCCTGGAGTGCCCGAAGGGGGATTTTTAGCTCCTATAATTCACCCCTCCACTTT. Translating it yields CAWSARRGIFSSYNSPLHF.

This clone was observed a single time. The J gene is TRBJ1-6, the V gene TRBV6-5; D is possibly TRBD1 (5 bases). Germline V lookup: CDR1 MNHEY, CDR2 SVGAGI. The CDR3 runs to 14 residues. V lost 7 bases to trimming and J lost 7 bases, with 14 bases between them. CDR3 DNA: TGTGCCAGCAAACACAAGGGACTAAATTCACCCCTCCACTTT. It specifies CASKHKGLNSPLHF.

The chain employs TRBV7-9 and TRBJ1-1, with 7 bases fitting TRBD1. V shed 5 bases, J shed 6 bases, and the junction held 3 bases outside the gene matches. Germline-derived CDR1 and CDR2 are SEHNR and FQNEAQ (reference sequence). CDR3 length equals 12 residues. The chain's CDR3 is CASSRTGPEAFF. The CDR3, as DNA: TGTGCCAGCAGCCGGACAGGCCCTGAAGCTTTCTTT.

The rearrangement joins TRBV11-3 to TRBJ2-1, with D perhaps matching TRBD2 (5 bases). The V and J ends lost 5 bases and 9 bases respectively, with 20 bases between them. Germline V lookup: CDR1 SGHNT, CDR2 YENEEA. The CDR3 length is 15 residues. In DNA form, the CDR3 reads TGTGCCAGCAGCCCCAAAGGGAGAGGTCTTGGTGAGCAGTTCTTC. Protein product: CASSPKGRGLGEQFF.

This chain uses TRBV3-1 (or the pseudogene TRBV3-2) with TRBJ1-3; D perhaps matches TRBD1 (5 bases). The CDR3 length is 14 residues. From germline, CDR1 is LGHDT and CDR2 YNNKEL (reference sequence). Trimming took 5 bases from V and 5 from J, leaving 13 bases between them. Here the CDR3 reads CASSTTGGRNTIYF. CDR3 nucleotide sequence: TGTGCCAGCAGCACGACCGGGGGTCGAAACACCATATATTTT.

The chain links TRBV5-4 to TRBJ2-7; 7 nucleotides line up with TRBD1. Looked up from germline, CDR1 is SGHNT and CDR2 is YYREEE (reference sequence). After removal of 4 bases from V and 0 bases from J, the junction contained 4 bases not matched to a gene. This CDR3 has 14 residues. CDR3: CASSPGTVSYEQYF. CDR3 sequence (DNA): TGTGCCAGCAGCCCCGGGACAGTCTCCTACGAGCAGTACTTC.

The chain joins TRBV5-1 to TRBJ2-7; 10 bases are shared with TRBD1. V was pared by 2 bases and J by 5 bases, with 10 bases of the junction left unmatched. The CDR3 loop spans 16 amino acids. The germline CDR1 and CDR2 sequences are SGHRS and YFSETQ. This chain's CDR3 is CASSLGATGGANEQYF. In DNA form, the CDR3 reads TGCGCCAGCAGCTTAGGAGCGACAGGGGGCGCGAACGAGCAGTACTTC. Using reference TRBV5-1 and TRBJ2-7 for the parts outside the CDR3, the full variable domain is KAGVTQTPRYLIKTRGQQVTLSCSPISGHRSVSWYQQTPGQGLQFLFEYFSETQRNKGNFPGRFSGRQFSNSRSEMNVSTLELGDSALYLCASSLGATGGANEQYFGPGTRLTVT.

V and J are TRBV7-9 and TRBJ1-4; 10 bases line up with TRBD1. V lost 6 bases, J lost 8 bases, and 6 bases stayed unmatched. The CDR3 length is 14 residues. In germline, CDR1 is SEHNR, CDR2 FQNEAQ (reference sequence). The DNA for the CDR3 is TGTGCCAGCAGGCGACAGGGGGCGCGGGAAAAACTGTTTTTT. Translating it yields CASRRQGAREKLFF.

The chain links TRBV28 to TRBJ1-2; possibly TRBD1 for D (5 bases). This CDR3 contains 13 residues. Trimming cost V 1 base and J 11 bases, with 14 bases left between them. CDR1 and CDR2 from the germline V gene are MDHEN and SYDVKM. The DNA for the CDR3 is TGTGCCAGCAGTTTATTCCAGGGTGTGAGGTACACCTTC. This codes for CASSLFQGVRYTF.

This clone was seen only a few times. J is TRBJ2-1 and V is TRBV7-6; D not resolved. Trimming removed 2 bases from V and 2 bases from J, with 10 bases in between. The germline V gene has CDR1 SGHVS and CDR2 FNYEAQ. The CDR3 has 15 residues. CDR3 coding DNA: TGTGCCAGCAGCTTAACCGCCCGGGCCTACAATGAGCAGTTCTTC. Translation: CASSLTARAYNEQFF.

The chain uses TRBV29-1 and TRBJ2-1; a weak D match, TRBD2 (5 bases). The CDR3 is 15 residues long. CDR1 and CDR2 (germline): SQVTM, ANQGSEA. Trimming took off 4 bases at V and 4 bases at J, with 17 bases between the two ends. CDR3 sequence reads: CSVGIGRVNYNEQFF. Here the CDR3 DNA reads TGCAGCGTTGGGATCGGGCGGGTCAATTACAATGAGCAGTTCTTC.

The chain joins TRBV7-2 to TRBJ1-6; no reliable D call. The length of the CDR3 is 14 residues. Trimming removed 2 bases at V and 7 bases at J, with 9 bases between. The germline gives CDR1 SGHTA, CDR2 FQGNSA. The CDR3 is CASSLFQVNSPLHF. The DNA for the CDR3 is TGTGCCAGCAGCTTATTTCAGGTCAATTCACCCCTCCACTTT.

The DNA for the CDR3 is TGTGCCAGCAGCTTAGCGTCAGGGGCGAGCACTGAAGCTTTCTTT. It encodes CASSLASGASTEAFF. The rearrangement joins TRBV7-2 to TRBJ1-1, with a weak D call TRBD1 (6 bases). V was cut by 0 bases and J by 4 bases, with 12 bases left in between. The CDR3 is 15 amino acids. The germline gives CDR1 SGHTA, CDR2 FQGNSA.

This chain connects TRBV18 to TRBJ1-6; possibly TRBD1 for D (6 bases). V lost 5 bases, J lost 9 bases, and 11 bases lay in between. The CDR3 is 13 amino acids. Germline CDR1 is KGHSH and CDR2 is LQKENI. The CDR3 DNA is TGTGCCAGCTCAAGGGACACAGTTTCACCCCTCCACTTT. The encoded protein is CASSRDTVSPLHF.

The rearrangement joins TRBV7-2 to TRBJ1-1, with D tentatively TRBD1 (5 bases). The V gene lost 1 base and the J gene lost 1 base, with 10 bases spanning the gap. Germline V gives CDR1 SGHTA, CDR2 FQGNSA. The CDR3 spans 15 residues. Here the CDR3 DNA reads TGTGCCAGCAGCTTAGTTGATGGGGCGAACACTGAAGCTTTCTTT. It specifies CASSLVDGANTEAFF.